This TCR beta chain emerged from a study of T cells after yellow fever vaccination. Study-wide context: In the case of low-cell-number fractions, SMART-Seq v4 Ultra Low Input was used for preparation. Study results and caveats: Just a small share of clonotypes turned up in the CD4 compartment as well as the CD8 compartment.

Turning to this clonotype: Antigen specificity is unknown.

The CDR3 covers 12 residues. Trimming shortened V by 4 bases and J by 10 bases, and 12 bases separated the two germline ends. The germline gives CDR1 KGHSH, CDR2 LQKENI. 5'RACE template switching produced TCR cDNA carrying a universal primer site and UMIs. One entry per CDR3 protein, called by TCRdb with MiXCR from the 5' RACE reads. The sample has some 400,000 distinct CDR3 sequences, 18% seen once. Source: PBMCs, taken before the yellow fever booster vaccination. The chain recombines TRBV18 with TRBJ2-3, with D perhaps TRBD2 (5 bases). This receptor was taken from a man aged 18 to 30 who received the YFV17D yellow fever vaccine. In DNA form, the CDR3 reads TGTGCCAGCTCACAAGTAGTGGAGGCGCAGTATTTT. Protein sequence: CASSQVVEAQYF.